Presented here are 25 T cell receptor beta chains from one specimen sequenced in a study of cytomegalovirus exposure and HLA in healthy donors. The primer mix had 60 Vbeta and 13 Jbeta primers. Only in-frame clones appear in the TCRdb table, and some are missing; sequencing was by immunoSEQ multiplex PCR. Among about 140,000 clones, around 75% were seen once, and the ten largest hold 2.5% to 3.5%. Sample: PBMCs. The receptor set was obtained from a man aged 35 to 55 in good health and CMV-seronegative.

DNA of the CDR3: TGTGCCAGCTCACCGCCTGGGGGGGCGGTCTATGGCTACACCTTC. This translates into CASSPPGGAVYGYTF. This chain links TRBV18 with TRBJ1-2; possibly TRBD1 for D (6 bases). V was trimmed by 3 bases and J by 4 bases, leaving 15 bases between them. This CDR3 comprises 15 residues. CDR1 is KGHSH, CDR2 LQKENI, per germline. The entire variable domain, with the rest obtained from reference TRBV18 and TRBJ1-2, is as follows: NAGVMQNPRHLVRRRGQEARLRCSPMKGHSHVYWYRQLPEEGLKFMVYLQKENIIDESGMPKERFSAEFPKEGPSILRIQQVVRGDSAAYFCASSPPGGAVYGYTFGSGTRLTVV.

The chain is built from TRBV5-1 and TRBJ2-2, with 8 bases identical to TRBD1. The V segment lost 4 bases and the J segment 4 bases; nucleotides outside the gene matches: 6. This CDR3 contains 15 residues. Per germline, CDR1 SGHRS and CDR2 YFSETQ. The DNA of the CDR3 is TGCGCCAGCAGCCTCCGGGACAGGCTCACCGGGGAGCTGTTTTTT. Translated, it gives CASSLRDRLTGELFF. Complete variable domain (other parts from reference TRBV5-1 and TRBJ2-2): KAGVTQTPRYLIKTRGQQVTLSCSPISGHRSVSWYQQTPGQGLQFLFEYFSETQRNKGNFPGRFSGRQFSNSRSEMNVSTLELGDSALYLCASSLRDRLTGELFFGEGSRLTVL.

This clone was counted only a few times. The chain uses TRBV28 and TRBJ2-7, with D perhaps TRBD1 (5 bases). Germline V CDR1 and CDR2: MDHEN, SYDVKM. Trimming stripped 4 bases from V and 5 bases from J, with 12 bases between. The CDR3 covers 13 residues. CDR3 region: CASSSQGKDEQYF. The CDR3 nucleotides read TGTGCCAGCAGTTCTCAGGGCAAAGACGAGCAGTACTTC.

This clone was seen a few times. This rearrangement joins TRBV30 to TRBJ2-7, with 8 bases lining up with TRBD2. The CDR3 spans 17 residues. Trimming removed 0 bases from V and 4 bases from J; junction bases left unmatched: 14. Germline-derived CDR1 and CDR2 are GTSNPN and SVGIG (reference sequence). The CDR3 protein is CAWSVLGGRGVQYEQYF. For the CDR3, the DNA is TGTGCCTGGAGTGTACTCGGGGGGCGGGGGGTTCAATACGAGCAGTACTTC. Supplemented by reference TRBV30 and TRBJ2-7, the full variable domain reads SQTIHQWPATLVQPVGSPLSLECTVEGTSNPNLYWYRQAAGRGLQLLFYSVGIGQISSEVPQNLSASRPQDRQFILSSKKLLLSDSGFYLCAWSVLGGRGVQYEQYFGPGTRLTVT.

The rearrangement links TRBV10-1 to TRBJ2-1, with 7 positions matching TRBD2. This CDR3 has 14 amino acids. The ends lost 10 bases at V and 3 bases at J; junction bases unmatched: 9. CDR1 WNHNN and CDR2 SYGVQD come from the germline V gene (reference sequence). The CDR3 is CATTRLADYNEQFF. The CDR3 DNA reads TGCGCCACCACACGACTAGCAGACTACAATGAGCAGTTCTTC.

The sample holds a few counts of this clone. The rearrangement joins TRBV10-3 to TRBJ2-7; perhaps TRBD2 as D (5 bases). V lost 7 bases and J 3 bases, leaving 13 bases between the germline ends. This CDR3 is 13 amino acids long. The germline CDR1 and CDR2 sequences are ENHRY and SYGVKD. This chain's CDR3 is CAIMGRLSYEQYF. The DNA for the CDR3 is TGTGCCATCATGGGGAGATTGAGCTACGAGCAGTACTTC.

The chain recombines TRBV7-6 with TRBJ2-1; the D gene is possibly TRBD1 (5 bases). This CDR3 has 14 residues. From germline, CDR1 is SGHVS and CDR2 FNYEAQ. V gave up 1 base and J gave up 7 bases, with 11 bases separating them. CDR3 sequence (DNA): TGTGCCAGCAGCTTAGGTCAGGGAAGGAATGAGCAGTTCTTC. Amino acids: CASSLGQGRNEQFF.

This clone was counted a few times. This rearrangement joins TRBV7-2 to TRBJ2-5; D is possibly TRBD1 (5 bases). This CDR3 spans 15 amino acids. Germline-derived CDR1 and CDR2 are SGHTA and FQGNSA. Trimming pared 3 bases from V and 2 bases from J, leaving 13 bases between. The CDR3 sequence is CASSLSWGLQETQYF. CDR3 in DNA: TGTGCCAGCAGCTTGTCCTGGGGCCTTCAAGAGACCCAGTACTTC.

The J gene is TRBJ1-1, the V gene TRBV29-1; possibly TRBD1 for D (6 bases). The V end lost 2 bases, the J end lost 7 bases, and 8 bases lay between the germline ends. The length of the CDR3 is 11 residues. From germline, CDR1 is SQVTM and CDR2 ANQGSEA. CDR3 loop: CSVEPTGEAFF. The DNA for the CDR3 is TGCAGCGTTGAACCGACAGGTGAAGCTTTCTTT.

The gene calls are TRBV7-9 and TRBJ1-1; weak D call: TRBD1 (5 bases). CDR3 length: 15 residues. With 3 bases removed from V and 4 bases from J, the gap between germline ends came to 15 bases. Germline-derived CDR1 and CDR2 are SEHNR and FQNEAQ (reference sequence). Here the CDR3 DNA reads TGTGCCAGCAGCTTTTCAGGAGGGGCCACCACTGAAGCTTTCTTT. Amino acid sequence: CASSFSGGATTEAFF.

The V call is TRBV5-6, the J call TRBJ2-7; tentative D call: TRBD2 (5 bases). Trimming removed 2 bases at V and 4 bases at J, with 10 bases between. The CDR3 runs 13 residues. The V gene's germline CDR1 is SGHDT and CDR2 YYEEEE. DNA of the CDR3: TGTGCCAGCAGCTTCTCCGGACTGTACGAGCAGTACTTC. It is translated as CASSFSGLYEQYF.

CDR3 loop: CASSRVGWQFF. In DNA, the CDR3 is TGTGCCAGCAGCCGGGTAGGATGGCAGTTCTTC. V usage is TRBV5-8 and J usage is TRBJ2-1, with D unclear. This CDR3 is 11 amino acids long. Looked up from germline, CDR1 is SGHTS and CDR2 is YDEGEE. Trimming removed 4 bases from V and 12 bases from J, with 11 bases in between.

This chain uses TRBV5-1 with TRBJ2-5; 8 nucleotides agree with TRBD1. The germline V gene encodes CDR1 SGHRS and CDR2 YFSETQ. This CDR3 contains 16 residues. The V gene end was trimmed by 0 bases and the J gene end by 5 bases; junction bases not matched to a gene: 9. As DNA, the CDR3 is TGCGCCAGCAGCTTGGCTGGGCAGGGGGCGCGTGAGACCCAGTACTTC. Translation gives CASSLAGQGARETQYF.

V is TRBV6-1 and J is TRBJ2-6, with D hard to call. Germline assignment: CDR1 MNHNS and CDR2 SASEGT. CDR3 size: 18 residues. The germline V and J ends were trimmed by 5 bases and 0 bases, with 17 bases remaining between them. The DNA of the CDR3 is TGTGCCAGCAGTCAAGGAGACTTGTTGGTCTCTGGGGCCAACGTCCTGACTTTC. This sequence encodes CASSQGDLLVSGANVLTF.

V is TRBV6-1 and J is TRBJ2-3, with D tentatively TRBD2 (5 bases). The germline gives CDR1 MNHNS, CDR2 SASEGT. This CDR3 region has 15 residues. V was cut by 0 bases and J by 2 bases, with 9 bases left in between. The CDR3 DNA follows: TGTGCCAGCAGTGAAGCGGCGGGCCTCACAGATACGCAGTATTTT. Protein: CASSEAAGLTDTQYF.

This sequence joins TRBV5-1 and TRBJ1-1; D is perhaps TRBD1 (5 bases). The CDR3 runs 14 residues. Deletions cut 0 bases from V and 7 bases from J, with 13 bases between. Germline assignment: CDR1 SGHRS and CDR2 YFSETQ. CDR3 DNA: TGCGCCAGCAGCTTGGCCGCTGGAAGGGGTGAAGCTTTCTTT. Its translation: CASSLAAGRGEAFF.

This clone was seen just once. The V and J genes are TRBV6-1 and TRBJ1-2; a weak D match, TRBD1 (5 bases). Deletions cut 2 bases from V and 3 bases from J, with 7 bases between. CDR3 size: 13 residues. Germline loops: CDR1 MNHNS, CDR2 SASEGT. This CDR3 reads CASSEQGDYGYTF. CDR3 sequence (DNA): TGTGCCAGCAGTGAACAGGGCGACTATGGCTACACCTTC.

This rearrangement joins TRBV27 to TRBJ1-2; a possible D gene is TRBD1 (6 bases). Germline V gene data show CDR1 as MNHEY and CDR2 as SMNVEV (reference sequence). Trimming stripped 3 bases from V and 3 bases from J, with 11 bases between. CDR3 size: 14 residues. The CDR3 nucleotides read TGTGCCAGCAGTTTGACAGGAGACTACTATGGCTACACCTTC. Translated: CASSLTGDYYGYTF.

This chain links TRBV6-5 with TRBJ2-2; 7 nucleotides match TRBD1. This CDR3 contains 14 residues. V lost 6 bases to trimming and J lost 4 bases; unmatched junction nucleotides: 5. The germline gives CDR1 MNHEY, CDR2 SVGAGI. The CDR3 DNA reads TGTGCCAGCAGAGGGGGCGCGGGCACCGGGGAGCTGTTTTTT. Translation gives CASRGGAGTGELFF.

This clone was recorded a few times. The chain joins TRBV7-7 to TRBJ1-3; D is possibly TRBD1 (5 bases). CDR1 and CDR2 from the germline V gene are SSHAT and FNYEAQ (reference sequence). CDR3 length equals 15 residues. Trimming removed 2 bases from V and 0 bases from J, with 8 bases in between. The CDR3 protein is CASSLNRISGNTIYF. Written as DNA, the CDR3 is TGTGCCAGCAGCTTAAACAGGATCTCTGGAAACACCATATATTTT.

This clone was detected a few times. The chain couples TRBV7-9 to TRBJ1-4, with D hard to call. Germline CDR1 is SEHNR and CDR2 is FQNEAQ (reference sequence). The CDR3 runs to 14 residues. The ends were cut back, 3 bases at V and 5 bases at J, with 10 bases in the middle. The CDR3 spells CASSLTLENEKLFF. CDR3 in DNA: TGTGCCAGCAGCTTGACACTTGAAAATGAAAAACTGTTTTTT.

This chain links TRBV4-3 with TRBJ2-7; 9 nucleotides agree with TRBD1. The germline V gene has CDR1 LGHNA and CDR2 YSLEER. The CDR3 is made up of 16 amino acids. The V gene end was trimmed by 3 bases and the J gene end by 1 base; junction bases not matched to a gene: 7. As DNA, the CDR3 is TGCGCCAGCAGCCAGACCCCGGACAGGGGTTCCTACGAGCAGTACTTC. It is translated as CASSQTPDRGSYEQYF.

CDR3 nucleotide sequence: TGCGCCAGCAGGTTGATGGACACCAGTTTGGGTGGCTACACCTTC. Residues: CASRLMDTSLGGYTF. The rearrangement links TRBV5-1 to TRBJ1-2, with a tentative D call TRBD1 (5 bases). CDR1 and CDR2 from the germline V gene are SGHRS and YFSETQ. Between the trimmed V and J ends, which lost 5 bases and 7 bases, there was a span of 21 bases. The CDR3 length is 15 residues.

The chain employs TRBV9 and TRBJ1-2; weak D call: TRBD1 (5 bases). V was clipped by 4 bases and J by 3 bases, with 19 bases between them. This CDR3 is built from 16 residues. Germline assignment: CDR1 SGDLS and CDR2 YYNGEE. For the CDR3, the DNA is TGTGCCAGCAGCCCCGGGGGGGGTCTCGCCGACTATGGCTACACCTTC. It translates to CASSPGGGLADYGYTF.

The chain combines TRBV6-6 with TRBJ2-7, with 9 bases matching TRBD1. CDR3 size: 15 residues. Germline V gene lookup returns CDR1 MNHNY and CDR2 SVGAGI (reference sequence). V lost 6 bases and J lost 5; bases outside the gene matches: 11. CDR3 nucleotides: TGTGCCAGCAGACCCACACAGGGGGCGTTCCACGAGCAGTACTTC. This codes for CASRPTQGAFHEQYF.